These T cell receptor beta chains were read from a single sample in a study of CD8 T cells in Susac syndrome. TCRdb reprocessed the immunoSEQ multiplex PCR reads with MiXCR, giving one entry per CDR3 protein. The sample holds about 300,000 distinct CDR3 sequences; around 92% are singletons and the top ten take around 0.07%. Sequenced: CD4+ T cells from PBMCs. All receptors derive from a human donor with multiple sclerosis. Both conserved end residues are part of each CDR3. The D gene is left open where the match is weak. Clone size is not always given. Where it is, it says once, few, many or a class for expanded clones.

size: .
J: TRBJ2-1
D: TRBD2
V: TRBV3-1
CDR3: CASSRAGAGLGYNEQFF
DNA: TGTGCCAGCAGCCGCGCCGGAGCGGGACTAGGATACAATGAGCAGTTCTTC

size: .
J: TRBJ2-4
D: TRBD2
V: TRBV9
CDR3: CASSGSGGTNIQYF
DNA: TGTGCCAGCAGCGGCAGCGGGGGGACAAACATTCAGTACTTC

size: .
J: TRBJ2-3
D: .
V: TRBV4-1
CDR3: CASSQRLSPDTQYF
DNA: TGCGCCAGCAGCCAAAGGTTGTCGCCAGATACGCAGTATTTT

size: .
J: TRBJ2-7
D: .
V: TRBV30
CDR3: CAWSGHGPYEQYF
DNA: TGTGCCTGGAGTGGTCACGGGCCCTACGAGCAGTACTTC

size: .
J: TRBJ1-1
D: .
V: TRBV5-1
CDR3: CASSWTSANTEAFF
DNA: TGCGCCAGCAGCTGGACGTCGGCGAACACTGAAGCTTTCTTT

size: .
J: TRBJ1-1
D: .
V: TRBV14
CDR3: CARTDGLNTEAFF
DNA: TGTGCCAGAACGGACGGTTTGAACACTGAAGCTTTCTTT

size: once
J: TRBJ2-7
D: .
V: TRBV6-6
CDR3: CASSYLYHGESYEQYF
DNA: TGTGCCAGCAGTTACTTATATCATGGGGAATCCTACGAGCAGTACTTC

size: .
J: TRBJ2-3
D: .
V: TRBV6-2/TRBV6-3
CDR3: CASRPLGRTDTQYF
DNA: TGTGCCAGCAGACCTCTCGGGCGCACAGATACGCAGTATTTT

size: .
J: TRBJ1-2
D: TRBD1
V: TRBV7-8
CDR3: CASSFRRGDSYGYTF
DNA: TGTGCCAGCAGCTTTAGAAGGGGGGACAGCTATGGCTACACCTTC

size: .
J: TRBJ2-3
D: .
V: TRBV2
CDR3: CASLGLRDTQYF
DNA: TGTGCCAGCCTCGGCCTAAGAGATACGCAGTATTTT

size: .
J: TRBJ2-5
D: .
V: TRBV5-1
CDR3: CASSLGQRRIEETQYF
DNA: TGCGCCAGCAGCTTGGGACAGAGGAGGATAGAGGAGACCCAGTACTTC

size: .
J: TRBJ1-2
D: .
V: TRBV28
CDR3: CASSPGTSDDYGYTF
DNA: TGTGCCAGCAGTCCCGGGACCAGCGACGATTATGGCTACACCTTC

size: .
J: TRBJ2-1
D: .
V: TRBV5-6
CDR3: CAAARGGNRWSYNEQFF
DNA: TGTGCCGCAGCTCGGGGAGGAAATCGGTGGTCCTACAATGAGCAGTTCTTC

size: once
J: TRBJ1-5
D: .
V: TRBV20-1
CDR3: CSARTAGSVFEYNQPQHF
DNA: TGCAGTGCTAGAACGGCAGGGTCTGTTTTCGAATACAATCAGCCCCAGCATTTT

size: .
J: TRBJ2-1
D: .
V: TRBV6-4
CDR3: CASSTIGGLRGEQFF
DNA: TGTGCCAGCAGCACAATTGGGGGGCTTAGGGGTGAGCAGTTCTTC

size: .
J: TRBJ1-5
D: .
V: TRBV29-1
CDR3: CSGGNGNQPQHF
DNA: TGCAGTGGGGGGAATGGCAATCAGCCCCAGCATTTT